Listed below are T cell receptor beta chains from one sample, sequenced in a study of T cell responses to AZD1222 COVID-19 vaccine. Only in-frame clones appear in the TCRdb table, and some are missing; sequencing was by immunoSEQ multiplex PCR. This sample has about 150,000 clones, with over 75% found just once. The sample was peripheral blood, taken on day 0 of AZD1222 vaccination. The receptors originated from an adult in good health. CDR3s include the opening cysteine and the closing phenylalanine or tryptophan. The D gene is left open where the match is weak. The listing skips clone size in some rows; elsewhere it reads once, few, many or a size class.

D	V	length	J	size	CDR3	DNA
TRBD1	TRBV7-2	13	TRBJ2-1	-	CASSLAGTGEQFF	TGTGCCAGCAGCTTAGCGGGGACAGGCGAGCAGTTCTTC
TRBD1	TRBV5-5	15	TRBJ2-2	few	CASSFQGAVTGELFF	TGTGCCAGCAGCTTCCAGGGGGCGGTTACCGGGGAGCTGTTTTTT
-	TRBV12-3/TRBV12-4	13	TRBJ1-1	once	CASRLGKYTEAFF	TGTGCCAGCAGGTTAGGAAAATACACTGAAGCTTTCTTT
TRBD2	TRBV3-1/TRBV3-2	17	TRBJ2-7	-	CASRYLTGGFLSYEQYF	TGTGCCAGCAGATACCTGACGGGAGGATTCCTATCCTACGAGCAGTACTTC
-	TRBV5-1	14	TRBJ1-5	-	CASSPDSGDQPQHF	TGCGCCAGCAGCCCGGACTCCGGAGATCAGCCCCAGCATTTT
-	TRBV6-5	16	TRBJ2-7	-	CASSYSGAGWAYEQYF	TGTGCCAGCAGTTACTCGGGGGCAGGGTGGGCCTACGAGCAGTACTTC
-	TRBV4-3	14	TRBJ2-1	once	CASSQDRQHNEQFF	TGCGCCAGCAGCCAAGATAGACAGCACAATGAGCAGTTCTTC
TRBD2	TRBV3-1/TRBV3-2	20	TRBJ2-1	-	CASSQDHSAGLAYPVNEQFF	TGTGCCAGCAGCCAAGATCATTCGGCGGGACTAGCATACCCAGTGAATGAGCAGTTCTTC
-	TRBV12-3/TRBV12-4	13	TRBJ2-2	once	CASSLGGSGELFF	TGTGCCAGCAGTTTAGGCGGGTCCGGGGAGCTGTTTTTT
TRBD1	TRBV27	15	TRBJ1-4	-	CASSAAGTGNEKLFF	TGTGCCAGCAGTGCCGCCGGGACAGGGAATGAAAAACTGTTTTTT
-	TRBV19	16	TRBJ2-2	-	CASFGMGSNSPGELFF	TGTGCCAGTTTCGGCATGGGTTCAAACTCACCCGGGGAGCTGTTTTTT
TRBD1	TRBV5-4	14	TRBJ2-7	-	CASSSGTEVYEQYF	TGTGCCAGCAGTTCCGGGACAGAGGTCTACGAGCAGTACTTC